This entry features one T cell receptor (beta chain) sequence. As yet, its antigen is unknown. The CDR3 extends over 17 amino acids. Per the germline V gene, CDR1 is SGDLS and CDR2 is YYNGEE. Trimming cost V 4 bases and J 2 bases, with 22 bases left between them. The data belong to a study of CD4 T cells in relation to SARS-CoV-2 and coronaviruses. For around ten days, roughly 100,000 sorted CD4+ cells grew with T cell-depleted PBMCs and CEF. Clones were read by immunoSEQ multiplex PCR, and TCRdb kept only the in-frame ones, dropping some. The data contain roughly 45,000 clones, more than 65% of them singletons.

The V and J genes are TRBV9 and TRBJ2-7; the D is unclear. This TCR came from an adult with COVID-19. The sample consisted of naive CD4+ T cells from PBMCs, cultured in vitro. Subset of the sample: naive CD4+ T cells isolated by negative enrichment. The CDR3 bases are TGTGCCAGCAGCTCTAAAAGGGAAGGCCTACACCCCTACGAGCAGTACTTC. Translation: CASSSKREGLHPYEQYF. Complete variable domain (other parts from reference TRBV9 and TRBJ2-7): DSGVTQTPKHLITATGQRVTLRCSPRSGDLSVYWYQQSLDQGLQFLIQYYNGEERAKGNILERFSAQQFPDLHSELNLSSLELGDSALYFCASSSKREGLHPYEQYFGPGTRLTVT.